A selection of T cell receptor beta chains follows, all from one sample in a study of cytomegalovirus exposure and HLA in healthy donors. Libraries were prepared by immunoSEQ multiplex PCR; TCRdb keeps only in-frame clonotypes and omits some of them. The sample includes about 190,000 clones, roughly 76% of them seen just once. The specimen sequenced was PBMCs. The receptors were sampled from a woman in her twenties or thirties in good health and CMV-seropositive. Each CDR3 is given with its conserved first and last residue. A D gene is named only where the DNA matches it firmly. A clone size is listed for some rows: how often the clone was seen (once, few, many), or a class if it is expanded.

size	J	D	V	CDR3	DNA
-	TRBJ1-2	TRBD1	TRBV9	CASSESRTGTDYGYTF	TGTGCCAGCAGCGAGTCCAGGACCGGGACAGATTATGGCTACACCTTC
-	TRBJ2-2	TRBD1	TRBV7-7	CASSWDRPPNTGELFF	TGTGCCAGCAGCTGGGACAGGCCCCCGAACACCGGGGAGCTGTTTTTT
-	TRBJ2-1	TRBD1	TRBV18	CASSGDRVGEQFF	TGTGCCAGCTCAGGGGACAGGGTAGGGGAGCAGTTCTTC
-	TRBJ1-4	-	TRBV15	CATSSTGDEKLFF	TGTGCCACCAGCTCGACGGGGGATGAAAAACTGTTTTTT
-	TRBJ2-7	-	TRBV28	CASSFSSYEQYF	TGTGCCAGCAGCTTTTCCTCCTACGAGCAGTACTTC
few	TRBJ2-5	-	TRBV27	CASSSYSHGQQETQYF	TGTGCCAGCAGTTCCTACTCTCACGGACAGCAAGAGACCCAGTACTTC
few	TRBJ2-1	TRBD2	TRBV15	CATSRDFGLAGDSYNEQFF	TGTGCCACCAGCAGAGATTTTGGTCTAGCGGGGGACTCCTACAATGAGCAGTTCTTC
few	TRBJ2-2	-	TRBV5-1	CASSPQKPPGSQSGELFF	TGCGCCAGCAGCCCACAAAAGCCTCCCGGGAGTCAATCCGGGGAGCTGTTTTTT
-	TRBJ2-5	-	TRBV5-4	CASSAPKETQYF	TGTGCCAGCAGCGCTCCTAAAGAGACCCAGTACTTC
-	TRBJ2-7	-	TRBV11-2	CASSLESSRGPSYEQYF	TGTGCCAGCAGCTTAGAGTCTAGCAGGGGTCCCTCCTACGAGCAGTACTTC
-	TRBJ2-3	TRBD2	TRBV7-2	CASRGSGTITDTQYF	TGTGCCAGCAGGGGTAGCGGGACTATCACAGATACGCAGTATTTT
few	TRBJ2-1	TRBD1	TRBV9	CASSTGTGWDEQFF	TGTGCCAGCAGCACCGGGACAGGATGGGATGAGCAGTTCTTC
-	TRBJ2-5	-	TRBV7-9	CASRLPPAETQYF	TGTGCCAGCAGGCTACCGCCCGCAGAGACCCAGTACTTC
-	TRBJ2-7	TRBD1	TRBV7-2	CASSFSGQIYEQYF	TGTGCCAGCAGCTTTTCGGGACAGATATACGAGCAGTACTTC
-	TRBJ1-3	-	TRBV15	CATSRERGSGNTIYF	TGTGCCACCAGCAGAGAACGGGGGTCCGGAAACACCATATATTTT
-	TRBJ2-3	-	TRBV6-5	CASSYGPGGLADTQYF	TGTGCCAGCAGTTACGGCCCGGGCGGCTTAGCGGATACGCAGTATTTT